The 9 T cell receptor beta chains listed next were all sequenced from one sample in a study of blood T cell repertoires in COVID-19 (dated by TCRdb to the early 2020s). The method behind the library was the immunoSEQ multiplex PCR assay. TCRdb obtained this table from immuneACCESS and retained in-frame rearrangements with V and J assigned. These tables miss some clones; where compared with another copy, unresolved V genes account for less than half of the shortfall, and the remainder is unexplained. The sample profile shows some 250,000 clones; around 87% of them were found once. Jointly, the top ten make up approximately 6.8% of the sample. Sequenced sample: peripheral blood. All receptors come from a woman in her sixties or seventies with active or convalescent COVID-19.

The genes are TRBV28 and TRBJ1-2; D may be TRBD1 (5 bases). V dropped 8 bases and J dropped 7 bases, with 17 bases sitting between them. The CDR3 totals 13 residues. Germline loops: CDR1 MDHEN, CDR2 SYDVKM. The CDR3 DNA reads TGTGCCAGCCTTTCTCGGCTCGGGGGTGGCTACACCTTC. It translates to CASLSRLGGGYTF.

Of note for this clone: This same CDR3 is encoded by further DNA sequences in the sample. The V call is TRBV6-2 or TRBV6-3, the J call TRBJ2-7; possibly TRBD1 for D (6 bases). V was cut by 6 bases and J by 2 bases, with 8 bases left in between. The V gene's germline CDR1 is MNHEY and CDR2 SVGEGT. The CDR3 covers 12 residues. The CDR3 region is CASSRTAYEQYF. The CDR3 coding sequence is TGTGCCAGCAGCAGGACAGCCTACGAGCAGTACTTC.

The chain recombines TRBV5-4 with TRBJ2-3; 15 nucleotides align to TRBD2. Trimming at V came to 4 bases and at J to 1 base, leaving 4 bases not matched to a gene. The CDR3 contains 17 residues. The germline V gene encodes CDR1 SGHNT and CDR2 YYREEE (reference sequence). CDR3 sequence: CASSRTSGGAGTDTQYF. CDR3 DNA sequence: TGTGCCAGCAGCAGGACTAGCGGGGGGGCGGGCACAGATACGCAGTATTTT.

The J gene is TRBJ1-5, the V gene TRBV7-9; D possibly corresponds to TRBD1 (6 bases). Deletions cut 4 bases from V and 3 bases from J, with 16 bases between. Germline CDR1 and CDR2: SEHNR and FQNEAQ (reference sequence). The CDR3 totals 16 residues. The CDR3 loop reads CASSSTGGGHNQPQHF. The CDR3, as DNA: TGTGCCAGCAGCTCCACCGGGGGGGGACACAATCAGCCCCAGCATTTT.

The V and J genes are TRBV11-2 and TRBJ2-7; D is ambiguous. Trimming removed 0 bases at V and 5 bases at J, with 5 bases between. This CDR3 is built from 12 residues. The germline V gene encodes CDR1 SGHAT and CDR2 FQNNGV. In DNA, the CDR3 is TGTGCCAGCAGCTTAGATTTTAACGAGCAGTACTTC. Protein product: CASSLDFNEQYF. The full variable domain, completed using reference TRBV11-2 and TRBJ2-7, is EAGVAQSPRYKIIEKRQSVAFWCNPISGHATLYWYQQILGQGPKLLIQFQNNGVVDDSQLPKDRFSAERLKGVDSTLKIQPAKLEDSAVYLCASSLDFNEQYFGPGTRLTVT.

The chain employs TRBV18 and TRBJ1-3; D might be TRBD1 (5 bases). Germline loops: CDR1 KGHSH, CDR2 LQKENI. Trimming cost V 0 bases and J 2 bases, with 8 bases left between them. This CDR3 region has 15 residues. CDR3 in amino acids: CASSPPGRAGNTIYF. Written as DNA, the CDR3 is TGTGCCAGCTCACCACCGGGCAGGGCTGGAAACACCATATATTTT. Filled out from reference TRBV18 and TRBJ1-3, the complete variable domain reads NAGVMQNPRHLVRRRGQEARLRCSPMKGHSHVYWYRQLPEEGLKFMVYLQKENIIDESGMPKERFSAEFPKEGPSILRIQQVVRGDSAAYFCASSPPGRAGNTIYFGEGSWLTVV.

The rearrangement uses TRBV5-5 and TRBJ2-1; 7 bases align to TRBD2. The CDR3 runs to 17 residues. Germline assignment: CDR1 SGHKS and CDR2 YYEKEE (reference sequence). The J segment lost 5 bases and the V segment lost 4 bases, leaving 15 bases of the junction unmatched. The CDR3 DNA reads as TGTGCCAGCAGCGACTACCTTTGGGGGGGGAGACACAATGAGCAGTTCTTC. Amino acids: CASSDYLWGGRHNEQFF.

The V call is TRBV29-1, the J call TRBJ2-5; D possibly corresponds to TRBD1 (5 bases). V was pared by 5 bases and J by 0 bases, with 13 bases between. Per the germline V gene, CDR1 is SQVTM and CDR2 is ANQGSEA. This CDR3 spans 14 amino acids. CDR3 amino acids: CSVNRQLHQETQYF. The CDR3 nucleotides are TGCAGCGTTAATCGACAGTTACACCAAGAGACCCAGTACTTC.

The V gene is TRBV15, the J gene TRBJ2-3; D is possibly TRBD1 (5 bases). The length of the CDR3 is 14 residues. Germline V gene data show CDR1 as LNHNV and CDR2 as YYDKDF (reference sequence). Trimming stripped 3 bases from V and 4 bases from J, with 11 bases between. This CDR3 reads CATSRGLWSDTQYF. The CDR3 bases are TGTGCCACCAGCAGGGGGCTTTGGTCAGATACGCAGTATTTT.